The clone carrying this TCR beta chain was found a few times. Its specificity is not known. Tagging with unique molecular identifiers was a feature of the TCR beta cDNA libraries. TCRdb passed the PCR reads through MiXCR, listing each CDR3 protein once. Of hundreds of thousands of distinct CDR3 sequences listed, 53% are singletons. The sample originates from a study of post-analysis software for immune sequencing data. Study details: The disease courses spanned relapsing-remitting, secondary progressive and progressive-relapsing forms of multiple sclerosis. Overall study findings and caveats: Versus controls, multiple sclerosis patients showed significantly lower diversity (normalized Chao1). The study found TRBV5-6, TRBV5-1 and TRBV20-1 among a few TRBV segments more frequent in patients than controls.

The CDR3 contains 16 residues. The J segment lost 2 bases and the V segment lost 3 bases, leaving 10 bases of the junction unmatched. The germline V gene encodes CDR1 DFQATT and CDR2 SNEGSKA (reference sequence). The sequenced sample consisted of blood. The chain combines TRBV20-1 with TRBJ1-2, with 9 bases lining up with TRBD1. This receptor was obtained from a girl between 10 and 17 years old with multiple sclerosis. The CDR3 reads CSASRPTGGRNYGYTF. The CDR3 DNA follows: TGCAGTGCTAGCCGACCCACAGGGGGCCGCAACTATGGCTACACCTTC.